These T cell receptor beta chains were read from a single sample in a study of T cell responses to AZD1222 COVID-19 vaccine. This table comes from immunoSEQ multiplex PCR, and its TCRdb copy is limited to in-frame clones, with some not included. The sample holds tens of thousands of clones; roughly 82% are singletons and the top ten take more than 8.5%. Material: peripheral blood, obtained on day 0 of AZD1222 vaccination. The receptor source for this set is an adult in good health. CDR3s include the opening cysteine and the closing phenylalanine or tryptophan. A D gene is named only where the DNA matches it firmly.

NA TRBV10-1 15 CASSDATRSAGELFF
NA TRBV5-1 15 CASSPRQAANEKLFF
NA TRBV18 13 CASSPQGKETQYF
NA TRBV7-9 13 CASRDGGYNEQFF
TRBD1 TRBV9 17 CASSVEAGGPSTDTQYF
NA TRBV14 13 CASSPRLQETQYF
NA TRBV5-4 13 CASSRQGRPEAFF
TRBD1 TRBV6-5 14 CANSRQGHNSPLHF
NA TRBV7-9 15 CASSLSSGYAGELFF
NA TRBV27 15 CASSLSPGTNSPLHF
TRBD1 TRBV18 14 CASSLDRDGQPQHF
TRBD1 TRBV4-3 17 CASSQIDTGTGEFEQYF
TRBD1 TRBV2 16 CASSAASGQSGNTIYF
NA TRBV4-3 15 CASSQDRYSSYEQYF
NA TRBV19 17 CASSDPTSGGIGQPQHF
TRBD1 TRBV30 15 CAWRAQGAYGNTIYF
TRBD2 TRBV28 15 CASSFGTSGTGELFF
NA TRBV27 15 CASTSLPRGRETQYF
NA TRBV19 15 CASSIGAGSYNEQFF
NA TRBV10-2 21 CASSEGRLQGALADGANVLTF
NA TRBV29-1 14 CSGQREGGNTEAFF
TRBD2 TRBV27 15 CASTKAGLAGAKQYF
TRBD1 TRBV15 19 CATSRDRWLDRTTYYGYTF
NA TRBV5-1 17 CASRRLDRGTRSAEAFF
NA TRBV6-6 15 CASSYGQGVNEKLFF
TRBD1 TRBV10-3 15 CAIRGDRSSNQPQHF
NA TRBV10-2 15 CASSESWGVGTEAFF
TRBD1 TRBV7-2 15 CASSPQGTGKGGYTF
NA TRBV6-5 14 CASSYGLDDDEQFF
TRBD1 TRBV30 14 CAWRLQGAWVEAFF
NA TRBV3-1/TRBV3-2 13 CASSQGTGYGYTF
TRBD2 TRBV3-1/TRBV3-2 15 CASSPPGRGGHEQFF
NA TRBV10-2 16 CASSEGDPTGNSPLHF